Sequencing of this TCR beta chain was carried out in a study of shared clonotypes between healthy human individuals. Background on the study: Donors consisted of two women and a few men between 18 and 49.

CDR3 length: 15 amino acids. Trimming removed 3 bases from V and 4 bases from J, with 16 bases in between. CDR1 is KGHSH and CDR2 is LQKENI in the germline V gene. Worth noting for this clone: Its antigen is currently unknown.

General study results and limits: Generation probabilities were higher for clonotypes shared across all four sorted-subset donors than for unshared ones.

Only in-frame clones appear in the TCRdb table, and some are missing; sequencing was by immunoSEQ multiplex PCR. Here the sample spans over 800,000 clones, 92% being singletons. The naive CD8 population came from CD45RO-negative cells selected for CCR7, without terminally differentiated effector memory CD45RA+ cells. All donors were Caucasian adults living in Nashville, Tennessee. Sequencing was carried out using naive CD8+ T cells sorted from blood. This chain uses TRBV18 with TRBJ2-7; D possibly corresponds to TRBD1 (6 bases). This clonotype originated in a man aged 25-40 years in good health. In nucleotides, the CDR3 is TGTGCCAGCTCACCCCACCGGGACAAGGTATACGAGCAGTACTTC. Protein sequence: CASSPHRDKVYEQYF.